This T cell receptor beta chain derives from a study of blood T cell repertoires in COVID-19. The overall study: The study drew acute and convalescent COVID-19 samples from the United States, Italy and Spain. In each case, the material was cDNA or gDNA derived from T cells, B-cell-depleted T cells, or PBMCs.

Methods used by the authors: Cell counts per sample came from amplifying reference gene primers. The data were produced by immunoSEQ multiplex PCR, yet TCRdb's version contains in-frame clones alone and is incomplete. Clonal size and the V and J genes are those of that table, whereas D and trimming came from the DNA. The repertoire consists of around 97,000 clones, with about 80% occurring once and the leading ten covering under 11%. Between the trimmed V and J ends, which lost 6 bases and 4 bases, there was a span of 16 bases. The CDR3 sequence is 15 residues long. Germline V gene sequence: CDR1 MDHEN, CDR2 SYDVKM.

The source of this sequence is a man in his 70s with acute or convalescent COVID-19. Specimen: peripheral blood. The J gene is TRBJ1-3, the V gene TRBV28, with a possible D match to TRBD1 (5 bases). CDR3: CASSLRLGGGNTIYF. The DNA for the CDR3 is TGTGCCAGCAGCCTTCGTCTTGGGGGGGGAAACACCATATATTTT.